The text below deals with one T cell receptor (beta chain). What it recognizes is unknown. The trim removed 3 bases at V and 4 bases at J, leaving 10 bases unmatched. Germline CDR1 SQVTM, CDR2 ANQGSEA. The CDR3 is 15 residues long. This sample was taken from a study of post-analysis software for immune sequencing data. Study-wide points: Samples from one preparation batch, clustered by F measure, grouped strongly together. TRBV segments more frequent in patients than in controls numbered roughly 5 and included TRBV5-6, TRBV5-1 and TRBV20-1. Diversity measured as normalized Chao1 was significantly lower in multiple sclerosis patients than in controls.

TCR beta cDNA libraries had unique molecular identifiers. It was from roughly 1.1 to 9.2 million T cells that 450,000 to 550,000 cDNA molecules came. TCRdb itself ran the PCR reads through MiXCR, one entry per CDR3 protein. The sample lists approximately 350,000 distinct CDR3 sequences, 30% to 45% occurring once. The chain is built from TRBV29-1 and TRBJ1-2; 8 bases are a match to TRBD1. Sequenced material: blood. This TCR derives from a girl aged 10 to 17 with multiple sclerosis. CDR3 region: CSVERAGGRSYGYTF. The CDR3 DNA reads TGCAGCGTTGAGAGGGCAGGGGGCCGCAGCTATGGCTACACCTTC.